These T cell receptor beta chains were read from a single sample in a study of blood T cell repertoires in COVID-19. Libraries were prepared by immunoSEQ multiplex PCR; TCRdb keeps only in-frame clonotypes and omits some of them. Seen here are about 180,000 clones, 80% to 90% observed once, and the top ten hold 15%. The specimen was PBMCs or T cells enriched from blood (not recorded which). The origin of the receptors is a man aged 45-65 years who had recovered from COVID-19. Each CDR3 is given with its conserved first and last residue.

V gene	J gene	CDR3 protein
TRBV3-1/TRBV3-2	TRBJ1-6	CASSQAQGLNSPLHF
TRBV21-1	TRBJ1-2	CASSRYRELGLYGYTF
TRBV3-1/TRBV3-2	TRBJ1-2	CASSQGVGVYGYTF
TRBV11-1	TRBJ2-3	CASSFTGTDTQYF
TRBV19	TRBJ1-5	CASSIASTYNQPQHF
TRBV7-9	TRBJ2-6	CASSFQGGLANVLTF
TRBV3-1/TRBV3-2	TRBJ1-2	CASSRSPGQGSWGYTF
TRBV7-9	TRBJ1-2	CASSSSTSRDRRYGYTF
TRBV11-3	TRBJ2-1	CASNKVRGSEQFF
TRBV7-3	TRBJ1-3	CASSDPLVRQRGSGNTIYF
TRBV24-1	TRBJ2-3	CATSDHRDRGRADTQYF
TRBV6-4	TRBJ1-5	CASGRDRANQPQHF
TRBV3-1/TRBV3-2	TRBJ1-1	CASRQGRNTEAFF
TRBV19	TRBJ1-5	CASKTGTGLSPQHF
TRBV10-1	TRBJ2-7	CASSPGTSGPSYEQYF
TRBV7-7	TRBJ2-5	CASSLTGRQETQYF
TRBV19	TRBJ2-7	CASSIRTGSSYEQYF
TRBV9	TRBJ2-1	CASRRGTSDEQFF
TRBV3-1/TRBV3-2	TRBJ2-1	CASTHEVGGAYNEQFF
TRBV20-1	TRBJ1-1	CSVFGTEAFF
TRBV7-9	TRBJ1-2	CASSSRLTGVGYGYTF
TRBV18	TRBJ1-2	CASSPDGGVYGYTF
TRBV18	TRBJ1-1	CASSPGQLNTEAFF
TRBV4-1	TRBJ1-1	CASTQGARTEAFF
TRBV5-4	TRBJ1-6	CASSLEQGTNSPLHF
TRBV7-2	TRBJ1-5	CASSLGTGGFQPQHF